Below, one T cell receptor (beta chain) is given with its context. This clone's antigen is unknown. No per-base quality is available; no much larger clone lies one base away. TCRbeta CDR3 regions were amplified from genomic DNA by means of the immunoSEQ Assay, a bias-controlled multiplex PCR. Under the source paper's analysis protocol: Within the assay, amplification of reference gene primers was used to estimate how many nucleated cells each sample contained. Sequence reads were collapsed and filtered to measure the absolute abundance of every unique TCRbeta CDR3 rearrangement. For each sample, productive Simpson clonality was calculated as the square root of Simpson's diversity index across productive rearrangements. TCRdb took this table from immuneACCESS and kept in-frame rearrangements with V and J called. Such tables lack part of the clones; where checked against another copy, unresolved V genes explain under half of the gap, and the rest is unexplained. That table supplies the V and J calls and clone size; D and trimming were determined from the DNA. Recorded for this sample are 120,000 to 150,000 clones; around nine tenths of them occurred a single time. The top ten constitute approximately 2.4% of the sample.

The data were obtained in a study of blood T cell repertoires in COVID-19 (dated by TCRdb to 2019 to 2021). Regarding the research as a whole: Samples from collaborators originated in the United States, Italy and Spain and spanned both the acute and convalescent phases of COVID-19. The material from the prospective study consisted of cDNA or gDNA derived from T cells, B-cell-depleted T cells, or PBMCs. Deeply sampled blood TCRbeta repertoires from subjects exposed to, actively infected with, or recovered from COVID-19 were included in the dataset. A freely available public database, intended as a resource for researchers studying the immune response to SARS-CoV-2, is where the repertoires were released. Samples came from the ongoing ImmuneRACE study (first 160 participants) plus 1,254 subjects from 6 global collaborators. The sample metadata nearly always contained a de-identified subject ID, COVID-19 status, age in years and sex. Where available, HLA class I and class II types were obtained from metadata supplied by the sample provider rather than from assay-based typing.

The collaborating institutions used their own protocols to collect whole blood in K2EDTA tubes. For TCRbeta analysis, collaborators shipped samples as frozen whole blood, isolated PBMCs, or DNA extracted from either of those sample types. Findings and caveats that apply to the study as a whole: How much clinical and demographic metadata was included differed by source and by participant, and the metadata was provided uncurated.

This TCR was sampled from a human donor in a cohort sampled during active COVID-19. The sample taken for sequencing was peripheral blood.

CDR3 protein: CASSLQRGGGAYEQYF. At the DNA level, the sequence is TGTGCCAGCAGCCTTCAAAGGGGCGGGGGGGCCTACGAGCAGTACTTC. The chain was built from TRBV11-2 and TRBJ2-7; TRBD2 aligns with 9 central bases. Sequences SGHAT (CDR1) and FQNNGV (CDR2) are obtained from the germline V gene. The CDR3 numbers 16 residues from cysteine through phenylalanine. Here the CDR3 DNA is all that survives: 48 bases in frame from base 1. Germline trimming amounts to 5 bases on V and 2 bases on J, with 10 as the count of junction bases outside the gene matches.